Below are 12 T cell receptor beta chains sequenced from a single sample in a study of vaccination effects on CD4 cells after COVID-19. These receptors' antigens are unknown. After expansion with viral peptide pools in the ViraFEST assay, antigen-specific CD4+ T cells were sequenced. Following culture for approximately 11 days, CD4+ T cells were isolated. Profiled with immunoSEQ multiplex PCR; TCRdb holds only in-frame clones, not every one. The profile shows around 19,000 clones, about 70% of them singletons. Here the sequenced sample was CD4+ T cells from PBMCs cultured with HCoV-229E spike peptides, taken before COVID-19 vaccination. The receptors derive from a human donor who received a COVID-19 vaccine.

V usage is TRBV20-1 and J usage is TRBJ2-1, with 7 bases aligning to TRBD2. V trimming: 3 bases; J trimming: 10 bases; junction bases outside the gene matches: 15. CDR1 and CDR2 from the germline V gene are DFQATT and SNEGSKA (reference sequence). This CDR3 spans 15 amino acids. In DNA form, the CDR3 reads TGCAGTGCTAGTTCAGGACTAGGTCTAAATCAGGAGCAGTTCTTC. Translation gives CSASSGLGLNQEQFF.

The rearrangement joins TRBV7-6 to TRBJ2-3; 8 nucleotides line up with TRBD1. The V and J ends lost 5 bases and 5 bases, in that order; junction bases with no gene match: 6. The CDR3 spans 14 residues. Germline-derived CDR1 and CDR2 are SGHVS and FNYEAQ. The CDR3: CASSMTGVGDTQYF. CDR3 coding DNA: TGTGCCAGCAGCATGACAGGGGTTGGAGATACGCAGTATTTT.

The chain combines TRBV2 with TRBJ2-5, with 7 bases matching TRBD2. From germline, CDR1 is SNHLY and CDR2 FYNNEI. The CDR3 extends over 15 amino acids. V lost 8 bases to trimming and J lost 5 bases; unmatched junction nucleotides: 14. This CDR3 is CASSDRAGRGETQYF. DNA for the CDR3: TGTGCCAGCTCAGACCGGGCGGGGAGGGGTGAGACCCAGTACTTC.

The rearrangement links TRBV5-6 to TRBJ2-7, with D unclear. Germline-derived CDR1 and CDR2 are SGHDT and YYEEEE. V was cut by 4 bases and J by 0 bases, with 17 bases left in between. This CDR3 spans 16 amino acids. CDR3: CASSHGPGRSSYEQYF. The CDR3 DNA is TGTGCCAGCAGCCACGGACCCGGCAGGAGCTCCTACGAGCAGTACTTC.

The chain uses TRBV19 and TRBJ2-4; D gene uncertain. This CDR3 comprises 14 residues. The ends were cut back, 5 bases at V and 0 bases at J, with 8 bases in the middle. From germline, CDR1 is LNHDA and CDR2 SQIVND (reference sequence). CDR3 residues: CASSRPSAKNIQYF. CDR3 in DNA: TGTGCCAGTAGTCGCCCTTCAGCCAAAAACATTCAGTACTTC.

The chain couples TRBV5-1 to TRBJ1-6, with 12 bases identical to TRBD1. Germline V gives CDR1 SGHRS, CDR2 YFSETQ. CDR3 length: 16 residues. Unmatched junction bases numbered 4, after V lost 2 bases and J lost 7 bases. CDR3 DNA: TGCGCCAGCAGCTTAGGGACAGGGGGCGGGAATTCACCCCTCCACTTT. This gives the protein CASSLGTGGGNSPLHF.

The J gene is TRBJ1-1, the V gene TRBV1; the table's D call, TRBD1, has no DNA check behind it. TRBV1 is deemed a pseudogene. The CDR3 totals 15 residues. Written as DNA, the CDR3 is TGCACCAGCAGCCAAGAACGTCTGGCAGGGCCAGAAGCTTTCTTT. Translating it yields CTSSQERLAGPEAFF.

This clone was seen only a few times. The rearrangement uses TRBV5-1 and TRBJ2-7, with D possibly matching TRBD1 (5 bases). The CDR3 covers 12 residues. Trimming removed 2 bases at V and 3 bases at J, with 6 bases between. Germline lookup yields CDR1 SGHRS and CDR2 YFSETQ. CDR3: CASSLGDYEQYF. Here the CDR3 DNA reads TGCGCCAGCAGCTTAGGGGACTACGAGCAGTACTTC.

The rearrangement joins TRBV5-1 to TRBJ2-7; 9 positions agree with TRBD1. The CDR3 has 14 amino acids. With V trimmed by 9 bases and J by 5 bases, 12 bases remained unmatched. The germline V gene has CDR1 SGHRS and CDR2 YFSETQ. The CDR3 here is CATSTGGLRDEQYF. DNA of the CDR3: TGCGCCACCTCAACAGGGGGCCTCAGGGACGAGCAGTACTTC.

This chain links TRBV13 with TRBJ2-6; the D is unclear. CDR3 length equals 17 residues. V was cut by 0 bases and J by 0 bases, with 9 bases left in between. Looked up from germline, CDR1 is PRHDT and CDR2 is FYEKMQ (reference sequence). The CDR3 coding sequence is TGTGCCAGCAGCTTAGGGGGTGGGTCCTCTGGGGCCAACGTCCTGACTTTC. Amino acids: CASSLGGGSSGANVLTF.

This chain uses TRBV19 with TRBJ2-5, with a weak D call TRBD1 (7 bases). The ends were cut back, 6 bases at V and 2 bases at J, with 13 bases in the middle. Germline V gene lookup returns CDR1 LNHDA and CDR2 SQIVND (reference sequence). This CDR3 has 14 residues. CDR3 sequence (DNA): TGTGCCAGTAGCCGACAGGGACTTCAAGAGACCCAGTACTTC. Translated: CASSRQGLQETQYF.

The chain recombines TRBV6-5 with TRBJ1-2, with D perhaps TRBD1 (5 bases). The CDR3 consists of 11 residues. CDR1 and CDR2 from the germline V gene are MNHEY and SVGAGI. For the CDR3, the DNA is TGTGTGGGGAAAGGGGACTATGGCTACACCTTC. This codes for CVGKGDYGYTF.